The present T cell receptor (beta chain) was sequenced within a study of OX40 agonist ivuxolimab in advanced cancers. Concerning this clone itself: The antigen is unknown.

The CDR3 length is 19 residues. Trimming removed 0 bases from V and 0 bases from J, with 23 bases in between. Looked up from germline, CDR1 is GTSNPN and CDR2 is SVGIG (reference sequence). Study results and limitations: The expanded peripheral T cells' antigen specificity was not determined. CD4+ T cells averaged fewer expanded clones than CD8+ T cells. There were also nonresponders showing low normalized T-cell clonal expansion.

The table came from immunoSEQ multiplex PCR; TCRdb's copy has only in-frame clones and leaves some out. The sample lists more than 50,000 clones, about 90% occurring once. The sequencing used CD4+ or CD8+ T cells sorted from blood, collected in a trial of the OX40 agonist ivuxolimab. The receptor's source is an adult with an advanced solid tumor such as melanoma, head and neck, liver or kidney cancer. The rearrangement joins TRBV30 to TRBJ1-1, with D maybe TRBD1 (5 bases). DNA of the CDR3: TGTGCCTGGAGTGTACGCCCGGAACGCTGGGGGGGATTGAACACTGAAGCTTTCTTT. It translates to CAWSVRPERWGGLNTEAFF.